The 11 T cell receptor beta chains below were found in one sample sequenced in a study of blood T cell repertoires in COVID-19 (dated by TCRdb to about 2020). Libraries came from the immunoSEQ multiplex PCR assay. Held by TCRdb, this immuneACCESS table contains in-frame sequences only and omits some clones. Under half of the omission traces to an unresolved V gene where checked; the cause of the rest is unknown. The sample table holds tens of thousands of clones, of which roughly 82% were seen once. The ten largest clones represent roughly 8.2% of the sample. The sample was peripheral blood. These receptors originate from a human donor in a cohort sampled during active COVID-19.

V usage is TRBV28 and J usage is TRBJ2-5, with 7 bases matching TRBD2. The CDR3 covers 15 residues. Germline CDR1 MDHEN, CDR2 SYDVKM. V gave up 1 base and J gave up 3 bases; unmatched junction bases: 5. CDR3 amino acids: CASSLLGTTEETQYF. CDR3 nucleotides: TGTGCCAGCAGTTTATTAGGGACTACTGAAGAGACCCAGTACTTC.

This chain uses TRBV7-2 with TRBJ1-2; D perhaps matches TRBD1 (5 bases). From germline, CDR1 is SGHTA and CDR2 FQGNSA. The V end was cut by 1 base, the J end by 2 bases, with 11 bases between. This CDR3 is built from 15 residues. The CDR3 nucleotides are TGTGCCAGCAGCTTAGGGGGGGGGACCAACTATGGCTACACCTTC. It specifies CASSLGGGTNYGYTF. Full variable domain (rest looked up from reference TRBV7-2 and TRBJ1-2): GAGVSQSPSNKVTEKGKDVELRCDPISGHTALYWYRQSLGQGLEFLIYFQGNSAPDKSGLPSDRFSAERTGGSVSTLTIQRTQQEDSAVYLCASSLGGGTNYGYTFGSGTRLTVV.

V gene TRBV7-9 combines with J gene TRBJ1-2; 10 bases match TRBD1. CDR1 and CDR2 (germline): SEHNR, FQNEAQ (reference sequence). This CDR3 has 15 residues. V was clipped by 5 bases and J by 4 bases; unmatched bases: 7. The CDR3 spells CASSLTGGGLYGYTF. Written as DNA, the CDR3 is TGTGCCAGCAGCCTGACAGGGGGCGGGCTCTATGGCTACACCTTC.

The J gene is TRBJ2-3, the V gene TRBV4-3, with TRBD2 matching 8 bases. The CDR3 is 15 residues long. V lost 2 bases to trimming and J lost 5 bases; unmatched junction nucleotides: 6. Germline lookup yields CDR1 LGHNA and CDR2 YSLEER. The CDR3 nucleotides are TGCGCCAGCAGCCAAACAGCCGGGGGGGTAGATACGCAGTATTTT. This sequence encodes CASSQTAGGVDTQYF.

V usage is TRBV5-1 and J usage is TRBJ1-1; 10 bases are a match to TRBD1. V lost 4 bases, J lost 2 bases, and 8 bases stayed unmatched. Germline loops: CDR1 SGHRS, CDR2 YFSETQ. The CDR3 spans 16 residues. Here the CDR3 DNA reads TGCGCCAGCAGCAAGAGACAGGGGGCGATCAACACTGAAGCTTTCTTT. Its translation is CASSKRQGAINTEAFF.

The CDR3 coding sequence is TGTGCCAGCAGTTTATATCCTCAAGAGACCCAGTACTTC. It encodes CASSLYPQETQYF. The J gene is TRBJ2-5, the V gene TRBV27, with no clear D. V gave up 1 base and J gave up 2 bases, with 5 bases separating them. The CDR3 is 13 amino acids. Germline CDR1 and CDR2: MNHEY and SMNVEV (reference sequence).

The V and J genes are TRBV6-5 and TRBJ2-7; tentatively, D is TRBD1 (6 bases). This CDR3 is built from 16 residues. Trimming shortened V by 0 bases and J by 5 bases, and 17 bases separated the two germline ends. CDR1 and CDR2 (germline): MNHEY, SVGAGI. CDR3 residues: CASSYSGPQGFHEQYF. The CDR3 DNA follows: TGTGCCAGCAGTTACTCTGGACCCCAGGGGTTCCACGAGCAGTACTTC.

The rearrangement uses TRBV14 and TRBJ1-2; a weak D match, TRBD1 (6 bases). CDR1 and CDR2 (germline): SGHDN, FVKESK. V dropped 8 bases and J dropped 4 bases, with 14 bases sitting between them. This CDR3 has 13 amino acids. The CDR3 nucleotides are TGTGCCAGCGCAAAGGACAGCATCTATGGCTACACCTTC. Its translation is CASAKDSIYGYTF.

V usage is TRBV7-2 and J usage is TRBJ1-2; no reliable D call. Trimming took 5 bases from V and 0 from J, leaving 4 bases between them. The length of the CDR3 is 12 residues. Per the germline V gene, CDR1 is SGHTA and CDR2 is FQGNSA. CDR3 nucleotide sequence: TGTGCCAGCAGCGCAGCTAACTATGGCTACACCTTC. It translates to CASSAANYGYTF. Together with reference TRBV7-2 and TRBJ1-2, the CDR3 gives the full variable domain: GAGVSQSPSNKVTEKGKDVELRCDPISGHTALYWYRQSLGQGLEFLIYFQGNSAPDKSGLPSDRFSAERTGGSVSTLTIQRTQQEDSAVYLCASSAANYGYTFGSGTRLTVV.

V and J are TRBV18 and TRBJ2-1, with 10 bases identical to TRBD1. The V gene's germline CDR1 is KGHSH and CDR2 LQKENI. With 5 bases clipped from V and 5 bases from J, the junction kept 6 bases outside the gene matches. CDR3 length: 15 residues. CDR3 region: CASSWGQGRDNEQFF. DNA for the CDR3: TGTGCCAGCTCATGGGGACAGGGGAGGGACAATGAGCAGTTCTTC.

The chain links TRBV5-8 to TRBJ2-2, with 8 nucleotides matching TRBD2. In germline, CDR1 is SGHTS, CDR2 YDEGEE. The CDR3 is made up of 19 amino acids. The ends lost 1 base at V and 0 bases at J; junction bases unmatched: 11. The CDR3 spells CASSLLSGIPRSNTGELFF. For the CDR3, the DNA is TGTGCCAGCAGCTTGCTTAGCGGGATCCCCCGATCGAACACCGGGGAGCTGTTTTTT.